The clone carrying this T cell receptor (beta chain) was observed once. This entry comes from a study of T cells in tumors after PD-1 blockade. Study at large: Prior checkpoint blockade, systemic immunosuppressant use, or anti-cancer therapy within 4 weeks excluded patients. A subset received ongoing vismodegib 150 mg daily alongside anti-PD-1 therapy.

TCRdb's copy holds only in-frame clones and misses some; the assay was immunoSEQ multiplex PCR. The repertoire holds some 60,000 clones, about 80% seen once, with about an eighth in the top ten. V gave up 4 bases and J gave up 1 base, with 14 bases separating them. In germline, CDR1 is SGHRS, CDR2 YFSETQ. The CDR3 is 15 residues long. V gene TRBV5-1 combines with J gene TRBJ1-1; D unresolved. This clonotype originated in a human donor with basal cell carcinoma. The sample consisted of PBMCs, taken before anti-PD-1 treatment. The CDR3 DNA sequence: TGCGCCAGCAGCCTCCGGCAAGGGAGGAACACTGAAGCTTTCTTT. Amino acids: CASSLRQGRNTEAFF.